This T cell receptor (beta chain) is drawn from a study of neoadjuvant nivolumab and ipilimumab in lung cancer. Study outcomes and limitations: From pretherapy to surgery, tumor richness and clonality rose with dual therapy.

About this clone itself: Its specificity is not known.

The CDR3 covers 16 residues. Germline V gives CDR1 SGHTA, CDR2 FQGNSA. Trimming pared 3 bases from V and 4 bases from J, leaving 15 bases between. Profiled with immunoSEQ multiplex PCR; TCRdb holds only in-frame clones, not every one. The sample includes a few thousand clones, approximately 88% of them seen just once. The source of this sequence is an adult with non-small cell lung cancer. The sample was adjacent normal lung tissue, taken after neoadjuvant nivolumab, alone or with ipilimumab, at or shortly before surgery. V and J are TRBV7-2 and TRBJ2-2, with D tentatively TRBD2 (6 bases). CDR3 residues: CASSFRGISGTGELFF. CDR3 sequence (DNA): TGTGCCAGCAGCTTCCGGGGCATTAGCGGCACCGGGGAGCTGTTTTTT.